These 12 T cell receptor beta chains were all obtained from the same sample, sequenced in a study of CD8+CD57+ T cells in acquired aplastic anemia (dated by TCRdb to the late 2010s). Flow cytometry had shown CD8+CD57+ cell expansion in the patients selected for sequencing. The instrument given in TCRdb is Illumina HiSeq 2000. Genomic DNA was used as template for profiling of TCR beta VDJ combinations and CDR3 sequences. TCRdb ran its own pipeline on the public reads, namely fastp trimming at Q25 and MiXCR clone calling, and kept in-frame beta chains. Records with the same CDR3 protein are collapsed into one entry carrying the most frequent genes and DNA. Here the sample has approximately 470,000 distinct CDR3 sequences; over 25% occur a single time. The ten largest clones take up roughly 0.89% of the sample. The sequencing input was sorted CD4+, CD8+, or CD8+CD57+ T cells (not recorded which) from PBMCs. The source is a human donor with aplastic anemia.

V gene TRBV7-2 combines with J gene TRBJ2-5; perhaps TRBD1 as D (6 bases). Trimming shortened V by 7 bases and J by 3 bases, and 18 bases separated the two germline ends. Germline lookup yields CDR1 SGHTA and CDR2 FQGNSA. The length of the CDR3 is 15 residues. The CDR3: CASNLVGQGKETQYF. The CDR3 nucleotides read TGTGCCAGCAATTTAGTGGGGCAGGGGAAAGAGACCCAGTACTTC.

This clonotype was counted between two and nine times. The chain couples TRBV6-1 to TRBJ1-5; 8 bases match TRBD1. This CDR3 is built from 18 residues. Trimming at V came to 6 bases and at J to 2 bases, leaving 15 bases not matched to a gene. The germline CDR1 and CDR2 sequences are MNHNS and SASEGT. The CDR3 region is CASSRDRRIPMGNQPQHF. The CDR3 region has the DNA TGTGCCAGCAGCCGGGACAGGCGCATCCCTATGGGCAATCAGCCCCAGCATTTT.

This clonotype was recorded a few times. The chain has TRBV6-5 and TRBJ2-7; the D is unclear. Trimming shortened V by 0 bases and J by 7 bases, and 7 bases separated the two germline ends. This CDR3 contains 12 residues. Looked up from germline, CDR1 is MNHEY and CDR2 is SVGAGI. The CDR3, as DNA: TGTGCCAGCAGTTACTCGATCCGAGAGCAGTACTTC. This codes for CASSYSIREQYF.

This clonotype was seen repeatedly, ten times or more. The chain has TRBV7-2 and TRBJ1-2; possibly TRBD1 for D (5 bases). V was cut by 6 bases and J by 4 bases, with 18 bases left in between. CDR3 length: 15 amino acids. Germline V gene lookup returns CDR1 SGHTA and CDR2 FQGNSA. CDR3 coding DNA: TGTGCCAGCAGTCCCGGCGGGGGGAAAGGCTATGGCTACACCTTC. Amino acid sequence: CASSPGGGKGYGYTF. Combining the CDR3 with reference TRBV7-2 and TRBJ1-2 gives the whole variable domain GAGVSQSPSNKVTEKGKDVELRCDPISGHTALYWYRQSLGQGLEFLIYFQGNSAPDKSGLPSDRFSAERTGGSVSTLTIQRTQQEDSAVYLCASSPGGGKGYGYTFGSGTRLTVV.

This clonotype was observed many times. The rearrangement uses TRBV20-1 and TRBJ1-6, with D possibly TRBD1 on 5 matching bases. The germline CDR1 and CDR2 sequences are DFQATT and SNEGSKA (reference sequence). The CDR3 is made up of 14 amino acids. Trimming left V 5 bases short and J 7 bases short, with 15 bases between. The DNA for the CDR3 is TGCAGTGCTGCGTCCCAGGGCCCCAATTCACCCCTCCACTTT. Amino acids: CSAASQGPNSPLHF.

The V call is TRBV14, the J call TRBJ2-1; maybe TRBD2 (5 bases). CDR3 length: 13 amino acids. Trimming took 4 bases from V and 5 from J, leaving 9 bases between them. Germline values: CDR1 SGHDN, CDR2 FVKESK. In DNA form, the CDR3 reads TGTGCCAGCAGCCGCGGGCCGGACAATGAGCAGTTCTTC. Translating gives CASSRGPDNEQFF.

This chain joins TRBV11-2 and TRBJ2-4; D gene unclear. This CDR3 region has 17 residues. Germline assignment: CDR1 SGHAT and CDR2 FQNNGV. V lost 1 base, J lost 1 base, and 14 bases lay in between. CDR3 DNA sequence: TGTGCCAGCAGCTTAGGGCGAGTGGGTCGGGCCAAAAACATTCAGTACTTC. Translation: CASSLGRVGRAKNIQYF. Full variable domain (remainder filled in from reference TRBV11-2 and TRBJ2-4): EAGVAQSPRYKIIEKRQSVAFWCNPISGHATLYWYQQILGQGPKLLIQFQNNGVVDDSQLPKDRFSAERLKGVDSTLKIQPAKLEDSAVYLCASSLGRVGRAKNIQYFGAGTRLSVL.

The J gene is TRBJ2-3, the V gene TRBV2, with D possibly TRBD2 on 5 matching bases. The CDR3 extends over 15 amino acids. With 5 bases removed from V and 6 bases from J, the gap between germline ends came to 18 bases. CDR1 is SNHLY and CDR2 is FYNNEI in the germline V gene. Written as DNA, the CDR3 is TGTGCCAGCAGTTTTAGGGCTACGGGGAGCGATACGCAGTATTTT. It specifies CASSFRATGSDTQYF. Based on the CDR3 plus reference TRBV2 and TRBJ2-3, the full variable domain is EPEVTQTPSHQVTQMGQEVILRCVPISNHLYFYWYRQILGQKVEFLVSFYNNEISEKSEIFDDQFSVERPDGSNFTLKIRSTKLEDSAMYFCASSFRATGSDTQYFGPGTRLTVL.

The genes are TRBV7-2 and TRBJ2-7; D unclear. Trimming removed 4 bases at V and 12 bases at J, with 13 bases between. The CDR3 is 11 residues long. Germline lookup yields CDR1 SGHTA and CDR2 FQGNSA. The DNA for the CDR3 is TGTGCCAGCAGCTCGAGAAAGGAGACGTACTTC. It is translated as CASSSRKETYF.

This clonotype showed up many times. J is TRBJ2-3 and V is TRBV24-1; TRBD2 is a possible D gene (6 bases). Trimming stripped 4 bases from V and 5 bases from J, with 12 bases between. The CDR3 loop spans 14 amino acids. The V gene's germline CDR1 is KGHDR and CDR2 SFDVKD. The DNA for the CDR3 is TGTGCCACCAGTGACGGGGGAACGGGAGATACGCAGTATTTT. This sequence encodes CATSDGGTGDTQYF.

Details on this clonotype: Possible read error: a much larger clone is one base away. The chain recombines TRBV29-1 with TRBJ1-1; perhaps TRBD1 as D (6 bases). The V gene's germline CDR1 is SQVTM and CDR2 ANQGSEA. The V end was cut by 7 bases, the J end by 6 bases, with 15 bases between. The CDR3 has 12 residues. Here the CDR3 DNA reads TGCAGCGCCGCCGACAGGTACGCTGAAGCTTTCTTT. Protein product: CSAADRYAEAFF.

This clonotype was seen only a few times. The DNA for the CDR3 is TGCAGCGTTGTCGAGGGGGCTCTGTACACTGAAGCTTTCTTT. This sequence encodes CSVVEGALYTEAFF. The chain carries TRBV29-1 and TRBJ1-1; TRBD1 aligns across 7 bases. Trimming took 4 bases from V and 3 from J; bases not matched to a gene: 8. The CDR3 totals 14 residues. Germline CDR1 is SQVTM and CDR2 is ANQGSEA.